This entry describes one T cell receptor (beta chain). Its antigen is not known. These data come from a study of T cells in localized non-small cell lung cancer. The study, taken as a whole, reports: Because researchers sequenced only one region of the tumor, heterogeneity is still possible. Longer overall survival associated with higher blood T cell density; shorter survival with higher adjacent-lung clonality. When the top 100 tumor clones were examined, a median approximately 59 of them also appeared in the adjacent lung, which was paired and uninvolved.

The CDR3 runs to 16 residues. V lost 6 bases and J lost 0, with 16 bases in between. Germline CDR1 SGHRS, CDR2 YFSETQ. Assay: immunoSEQ multiplex PCR; the TCRdb copy retains only in-frame clones and omits some. The data contain roughly 24,000 clones, roughly 80% of them seen just once; the ten biggest clones take up around a tenth. The TCR sequence derives from a man aged 35-75 years with stage III squamous cell lung carcinoma. The rearrangement joins TRBV5-1 to TRBJ2-1; TRBD1 or TRBD2 may be the D gene (5 bases each). Here the sequenced sample was peripheral blood, taken before any cancer treatment. In DNA, the CDR3 is TGCGCCAGCACGGGCGCCGGGACCACCTCCTACAATGAGCAGTTCTTC. It encodes CASTGAGTTSYNEQFF.